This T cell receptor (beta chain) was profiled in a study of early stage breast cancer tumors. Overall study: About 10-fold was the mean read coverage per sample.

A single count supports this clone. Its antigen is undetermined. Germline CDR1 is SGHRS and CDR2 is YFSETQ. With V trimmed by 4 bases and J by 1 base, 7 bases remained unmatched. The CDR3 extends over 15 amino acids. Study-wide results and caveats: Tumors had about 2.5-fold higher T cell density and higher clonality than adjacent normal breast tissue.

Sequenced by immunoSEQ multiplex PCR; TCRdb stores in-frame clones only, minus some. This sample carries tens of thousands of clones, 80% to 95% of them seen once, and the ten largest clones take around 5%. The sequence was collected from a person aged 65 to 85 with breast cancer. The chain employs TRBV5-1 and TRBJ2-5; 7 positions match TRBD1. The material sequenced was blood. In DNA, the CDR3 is TGCGCCAGCAGCCCCATGGGGACAGCCCAAGAGACCCAGTACTTC. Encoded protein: CASSPMGTAQETQYF.